This paragraph reports one T cell receptor (beta chain). This specimen comes from a study of OX40 agonist ivuxolimab in advanced cancers. CDR3 length: 14 residues. Germline V gives CDR1 SGDLS, CDR2 YYNGEE. Trimming removed 4 bases at V and 1 base at J, with 11 bases between. Produced via immunoSEQ multiplex PCR; TCRdb's table is partial and in-frame only. The data contain some 150,000 clones, approximately 90% of them singletons. The sequences come from CD4+ or CD8+ T cells sorted from blood, collected in a trial of the OX40 agonist ivuxolimab. This chain uses TRBV9 with TRBJ2-5; D not certain. This TCR came from an adult with an advanced solid tumor such as melanoma, head and neck, liver or kidney cancer. The CDR3, as DNA: TGTGCCAGCAGCCCCGGACGGAGCCAAGAGACCCAGTACTTC. Translated, it gives CASSPGRSQETQYF.